These 28 T cell receptor beta chains were all obtained from the same sample, sequenced in a study of T cells in Graves' hyperthyroidism and ophthalmopathy. Template material for amplifying TCR beta CDR3 regions consisted of RNA transcripts. When the TCR CDR3 underwent first-round RT-PCR, the HTBI primer set was used. TCRdb recomputed calls from the multiplex PCR reads with MiXCR, one row per CDR3 protein. The profile shows about 300,000 distinct CDR3 sequences, approximately 15% of them singletons. Material: blood. The source of these receptors is a man aged 30 to 45 with Graves' hyperthyroidism.

This clonotype was seen at least ten times. This chain links TRBV20-1 with TRBJ2-7; no reliable D call. This CDR3 contains 8 residues. Germline assignment: CDR1 DFQATT and CDR2 SNEGSKA (reference sequence). Trimming took off 4 bases at V and 6 bases at J, with 1 base between the two ends. CDR3 nucleotide sequence: TGCAGTGCTACCGAGCAGTACTTC. Protein sequence: CSATEQYF.

This clonotype was seen at least ten times. This chain uses TRBV11-2 with TRBJ1-2; D gene uncertain. V shed 6 bases and J shed 4 bases, with 12 bases lying between them. Germline V gives CDR1 SGHAT, CDR2 FQNNGV. CDR3 size: 13 residues. CDR3 nucleotide sequence: TGTGCCAGCAGGCAAACTGGGCTCTATGGCTACACCTTC. Protein: CASRQTGLYGYTF.

This clonotype has a count of ten or more. This chain joins TRBV27 and TRBJ2-7; D perhaps matches TRBD2 (5 bases). Germline V gives CDR1 MNHEY, CDR2 SMNVEV (reference sequence). The CDR3 length is 13 residues. With 3 bases removed from V and 5 bases from J, the gap between germline ends came to 11 bases. The CDR3 region is CASSFRGIHEQYF. The CDR3 DNA sequence: TGTGCCAGCAGTTTCCGAGGGATCCACGAGCAGTACTTC.

This clonotype appeared many times. The CDR3 nucleotides are TGTGCCGGCGGGAGGGGCAGGGCGTCTGGCTACACCTTC. It encodes CAGGRGRASGYTF. V and J are TRBV11-2 and TRBJ1-2, with D perhaps matching TRBD1 (5 bases). V lost 11 bases to trimming and J lost 7 bases, with 20 bases between them. Germline CDR1 reads SGHAT; CDR2 reads FQNNGV. The length of the CDR3 is 13 residues.

For this clonotype: This may stem from a read error, because a much larger clone lies one nucleotide away. V and J are TRBV3-1 and TRBJ1-3, with D tentatively TRBD1 (6 bases). Germline CDR1 is LGHDT and CDR2 is YNNKEL (reference sequence). The CDR3 loop spans 12 amino acids. The CDR3 bases are TGTGCCAGCAGCCAAGATCGGGACACCACATATTTT. Its protein product is CASSQDRDTTYF.

This chain connects TRBV11-1 to TRBJ2-7; TRBD1 might be the D (5 bases). V gave up 4 bases and J gave up 6 bases, with 7 bases separating them. CDR1 SGHAT and CDR2 FQDESV come from the germline V gene (reference sequence). CDR3 length equals 11 residues. The DNA for the CDR3 is TGTGCCAGCAGCTCCAGGGTCGAGCAGTACTTC. Protein product: CASSSRVEQYF.

The chain is built from TRBV25-1 and TRBJ2-5; maybe TRBD2 (5 bases). CDR3 size: 13 residues. CDR1 and CDR2 (germline): MGHDK, SYGVNS. Trimming removed 8 bases from V and 5 bases from J, with 15 bases in between. In nucleotides, the CDR3 is TGTGCCAGCGGTCGAGGGAGAGGGGAGACCCAGTACTTC. It yields the protein CASGRGRGETQYF.

The chain uses TRBV29-1 and TRBJ2-1; D uncertain. Trimming stripped 0 bases from V and 7 bases from J, with 4 bases between. CDR3 size: 11 residues. In germline, CDR1 is SQVTM, CDR2 ANQGSEA. The CDR3 DNA is TGCAGCGTTGAAGAAGGAAATGAGCAGTTCTTC. The encoded protein is CSVEEGNEQFF.

This clonotype showed up many times. The chain is built from TRBV15 and TRBJ1-1; D ambiguous. The V end lost 2 bases, the J end lost 2 bases, and 6 bases lay between the germline ends. The germline V gene has CDR1 LNHNV and CDR2 YYDKDF (reference sequence). CDR3 length equals 13 residues. This CDR3 is CATSRKKNTEAFF. CDR3 DNA: TGTGCCACCAGCAGAAAGAAAAACACTGAAGCTTTCTTT. Full variable domain (outside the CDR3, taken from reference TRBV15 and TRBJ1-1): DAMVIQNPRYQVTQFGKPVTLSCSQTLNHNVMYWYQQKSSQAPKLLFHYYDKDFNNEADTPDNFQSRRPNTSFCFLDIRSPGLGDTAMYLCATSRKKNTEAFFGQGTRLTVV.

This clonotype has ten or more counts. This rearrangement joins TRBV2 to TRBJ1-2; 7 nucleotides match TRBD1. Trimming at V came to 11 bases and at J to 4 bases, leaving 19 bases not matched to a gene. The germline CDR1 and CDR2 sequences are SNHLY and FYNNEI. This CDR3 is built from 16 residues. CDR3 in DNA: TGTGCCGGACATAGACAGGGAGGAGGGGGTTCCTATGGCTACACCTTC. It is translated as CAGHRQGGGGSYGYTF.

This chain uses TRBV6-1 with TRBJ1-4; possibly TRBD1 for D (6 bases). Germline lookup yields CDR1 MNHNS and CDR2 SASEGT. The CDR3 spans 12 residues. Trimming pared 8 bases from V and 7 bases from J, leaving 11 bases between. The CDR3 region has the DNA TGTGCCAGCCGTACAGGGACTGAAAAACTGTTTTTT. It translates to CASRTGTEKLFF.

The table lists this clonotype with many counts. The CDR3 coding sequence is TGTGCCAGCAGCTTAGAGCGGCAGACCACGCAGTATTTT. It translates to CASSLERQTTQYF. V gene TRBV7-2 combines with J gene TRBJ2-3; tentatively, D is TRBD2 (5 bases). V was trimmed by 1 base and J by 9 bases, leaving 11 bases between them. Germline V CDR1 and CDR2: SGHTA, FQGNSA. The CDR3 covers 13 residues.

This clonotype was recorded at least ten times. V usage is TRBV3-1 and J usage is TRBJ2-5; 7 bases fit TRBD2. Trimming removed 4 bases from V and 4 bases from J; junction bases left unmatched: 9. The CDR3 length is 15 residues. Germline V gene sequence: CDR1 LGHDT, CDR2 YNNKEL (reference sequence). The CDR3 sequence: CASSPIGGRGETQYF. CDR3 nucleotides: TGTGCCAGCAGCCCAATCGGCGGGAGAGGAGAGACCCAGTACTTC.

The DNA for the CDR3 is TGCGCCAGCAGCAAGGGGACAGGAGGGTCGTCCCTCCACTTT. This translates into CASSKGTGGSSLHF. The genes are TRBV4-1 and TRBJ1-6; 8 nucleotides align to TRBD1. After removal of 5 bases from V and 14 bases from J, the junction contained 11 bases not matched to a gene. This CDR3 spans 14 amino acids. Per the germline V gene, CDR1 is MGHRA and CDR2 is YSYEKL.

The chain carries TRBV11-1 and TRBJ1-4; TRBD1 is a possible D gene (5 bases). The CDR3 loop spans 16 amino acids. Germline loops: CDR1 SGHAT, CDR2 FQDESV (reference sequence). V shed 3 bases and J shed 0 bases, with 11 bases lying between them. The CDR3 is CASSLAWGATNEKLFF. In DNA, the CDR3 is TGTGCCAGCAGCTTGGCCTGGGGGGCAACTAATGAAAAACTGTTTTTT.

This clonotype was observed many times. The chain recombines TRBV12-3 or TRBV12-4 with TRBJ2-5, with D perhaps matching TRBD2 (6 bases). The length of the CDR3 is 14 residues. V lost 0 bases and J lost 5, with 10 bases in between. Written as DNA, the CDR3 is TGTGCCAGCAGTTTAGCAGGGAGGATGGAGACCCAGTACTTC. It is translated as CASSLAGRMETQYF.

Comments on this clonotype: With a much larger clone just one base away, this may be a read error. The chain combines TRBV7-2 with TRBJ1-1, with a weak D call TRBD1 (6 bases). CDR1 and CDR2 from the germline V gene are SGHTA and FQGNSA. CDR3 length: 14 amino acids. V lost 5 bases to trimming and J lost 9 bases, with 19 bases between them. CDR3 region: CASSRLSPGVQAFF. CDR3 sequence (DNA): TGTGCCAGCAGCCGACTTTCCCCAGGGGTTCAAGCTTTCTTT.

This clonotype was counted ten times or more. The V call is TRBV12-3 or TRBV12-4, the J call TRBJ1-6; D gene ambiguous. The V end was cut by 6 bases, the J end by 9 bases, with 12 bases between. This CDR3 contains 13 residues. CDR3 amino acids: CASRGIGVSPLHF. The CDR3 nucleotides are TGTGCCAGCAGGGGTATCGGGGTTTCACCCCTCCACTTT.

The genes are TRBV28 and TRBJ2-2; no firm D call. Germline assignment: CDR1 MDHEN and CDR2 SYDVKM. V lost 7 bases and J 6 bases, leaving 12 bases between the germline ends. CDR3 length: 13 amino acids. CDR3: CASTPRLAGELFF. In nucleotides, the CDR3 is TGTGCCAGCACTCCTCGGTTGGCCGGGGAGCTGTTTTTT. The complete variable domain, with remaining parts taken from reference TRBV28 and TRBJ2-2, reads DVKVTQSSRYLVKRTGEKVFLECVQDMDHENMFWYRQDPGLGLRLIYFSYDVKMKEKGDIPEGYSVSREKKERFSLILESASTNQTSMYLCASTPRLAGELFFGEGSRLTVL.

This clonotype came up many times. The J gene is TRBJ2-4, the V gene TRBV18; TRBD1 matches 7 bases. The CDR3 totals 14 residues. The germline V gene encodes CDR1 KGHSH and CDR2 LQKENI. V lost 3 bases, J lost 6 bases, and 5 bases stayed unmatched. The CDR3 DNA reads TGTGCCAGCTCACCGGACAGGACCTCAAACATTCAGTACTTC. As protein: CASSPDRTSNIQYF.

In this sample, this clonotype turned up a few times. The chain uses TRBV19 and TRBJ2-2; D is possibly TRBD1 (6 bases). This CDR3 has 13 amino acids. Germline CDR1 and CDR2: LNHDA and SQIVND (reference sequence). The V end was cut by 5 bases, the J end by 5 bases, with 9 bases between. CDR3 sequence: CASSVQGTGELFF. CDR3 nucleotides: TGTGCCAGTAGTGTACAGGGTACCGGGGAGCTGTTTTTT.

This clonotype was detected many times. This chain joins TRBV20-1 and TRBJ2-7; either TRBD1 or TRBD2 may fit D (6 bases each). This CDR3 contains 15 residues. V was shortened by 0 bases and J by 1 base, with 13 bases between the two germline ends. Germline V gives CDR1 DFQATT, CDR2 SNEGSKA (reference sequence). The CDR3 coding sequence is TGCAGTGCTAGAGATCAGGAGGGGGATTCCTACGAGCAGTACTTC. It yields the protein CSARDQEGDSYEQYF.

In this sample, this clonotype turned up many times. The rearrangement links TRBV28 to TRBJ2-7; TRBD2 is a possible D gene (6 bases). The V and J ends lost 7 bases and 4 bases respectively, with 17 bases between them. CDR1 MDHEN and CDR2 SYDVKM come from the germline V gene. The CDR3 has 14 residues. CDR3 DNA sequence: TGTGCCAGCAAACTGGGACTGAATTCTTACGAGCAGTACTTC. This sequence encodes CASKLGLNSYEQYF.

V and J are TRBV25-1 and TRBJ2-1, with D perhaps TRBD1 or TRBD2 (7 bases each). Germline CDR1 is MGHDK and CDR2 is SYGVNS. The CDR3 covers 15 residues. Trimming took 7 bases from V and 5 from J, leaving 18 bases between them. The CDR3 spells CASTPQGGPHNEQFF. CDR3 nucleotides: TGTGCCAGCACCCCCCAGGGGGGGCCCCACAATGAGCAGTTCTTC. Full variable domain (remainder filled in from reference TRBV25-1 and TRBJ2-1): EADIYQTPRYLVIGTGKKITLECSQTMGHDKMYWYQQDPGMELHLIHYSYGVNSTEKGDLSSESTVSRIRTEHFPLTLESARPSHTSQYLCASTPQGGPHNEQFFGPGTRLTVL.

This clonotype was found many times. The chain joins TRBV12-3 or TRBV12-4 to TRBJ2-1; 14 bases are shared with TRBD2. This CDR3 has 16 amino acids. With 5 bases clipped from V and 8 bases from J, the junction kept 8 bases outside the gene matches. In DNA form, the CDR3 reads TGTGCCAGCAGTCGCTCCGTGGGACTAGCGGGAGATGAGCAGTTCTTC. Its protein is CASSRSVGLAGDEQFF.

This clonotype was seen a handful of times. The rearrangement links TRBV30 to TRBJ2-1; 9 bases agree with TRBD1. Germline CDR1 and CDR2: GTSNPN and SVGIG (reference sequence). The CDR3 is 15 amino acids. Germline trimming cut 0 bases from V and 9 bases from J; bases unmatched to any gene: 9. CDR3 sequence: CAWSVQGQGIFEQFF. CDR3 nucleotides: TGTGCCTGGAGTGTACAGGGACAGGGAATTTTTGAGCAGTTCTTC. Combining the CDR3 with reference TRBV30 and TRBJ2-1 gives the whole variable domain SQTIHQWPATLVQPVGSPLSLECTVEGTSNPNLYWYRQAAGRGLQLLFYSVGIGQISSEVPQNLSASRPQDRQFILSSKKLLLSDSGFYLCAWSVQGQGIFEQFFGPGTRLTVL.

This clonotype was counted at least ten times. V is TRBV7-2 and J is TRBJ2-3; 11 positions match TRBD2. Germline CDR1 reads SGHTA; CDR2 reads FQGNSA. The CDR3 contains 17 residues. V gave up 1 base and J gave up 5 bases; unmatched junction bases: 8. CDR3 bases: TGTGCCAGCAGCTTAGAGGGTGCGGGGACTAGCGGAGATACGCAGTATTTT. Protein sequence: CASSLEGAGTSGDTQYF.

This clonotype was recorded a few times. DNA of the CDR3: TGTGCCAGCTCGACGACGCCGAGGGCAAACTATGGCTACACCTTC. Translating gives CASSTTPRANYGYTF. The V and J genes are TRBV5-5 and TRBJ1-2, with no clear D. Germline loops: CDR1 SGHKS, CDR2 YYEKEE (reference sequence). This CDR3 region has 15 residues. Between the trimmed V and J ends, which lost 7 bases and 2 bases, there was a span of 18 bases.